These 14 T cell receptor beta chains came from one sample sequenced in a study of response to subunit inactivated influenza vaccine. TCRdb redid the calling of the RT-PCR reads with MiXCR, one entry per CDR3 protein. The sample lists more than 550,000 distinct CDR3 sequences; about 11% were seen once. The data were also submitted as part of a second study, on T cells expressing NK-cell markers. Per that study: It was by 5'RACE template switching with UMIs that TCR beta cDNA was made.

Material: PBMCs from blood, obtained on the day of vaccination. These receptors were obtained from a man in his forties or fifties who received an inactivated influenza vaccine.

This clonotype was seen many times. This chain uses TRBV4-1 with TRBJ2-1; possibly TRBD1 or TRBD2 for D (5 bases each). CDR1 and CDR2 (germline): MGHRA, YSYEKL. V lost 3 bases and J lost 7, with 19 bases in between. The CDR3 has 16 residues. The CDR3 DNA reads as TGCGCCAGCAGCCAGGGGACGAGGGCCGCTTGGAATGAGCAGTTCTTC. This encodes CASSQGTRAAWNEQFF.

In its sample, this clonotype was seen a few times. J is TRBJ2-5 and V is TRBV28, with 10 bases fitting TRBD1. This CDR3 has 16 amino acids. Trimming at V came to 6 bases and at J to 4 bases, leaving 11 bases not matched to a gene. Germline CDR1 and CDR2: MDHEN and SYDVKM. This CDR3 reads CASSPSRQGAGETQYF. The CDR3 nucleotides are TGTGCCAGCAGCCCATCACGACAGGGGGCTGGAGAGACCCAGTACTTC.

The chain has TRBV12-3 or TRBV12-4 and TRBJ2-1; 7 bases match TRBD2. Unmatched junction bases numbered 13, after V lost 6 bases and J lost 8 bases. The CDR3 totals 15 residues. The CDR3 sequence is CASSPGWGGADEQFF. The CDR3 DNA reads TGTGCCAGCAGCCCTGGGTGGGGGGGAGCGGATGAGCAGTTCTTC.

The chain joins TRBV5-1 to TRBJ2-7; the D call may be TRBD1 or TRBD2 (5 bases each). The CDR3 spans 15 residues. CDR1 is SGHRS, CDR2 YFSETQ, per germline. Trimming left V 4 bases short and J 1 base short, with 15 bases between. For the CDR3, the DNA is TGCGCCAGCAGCGGGGAGCAGGGACGATCCTACGAGCAGTACTTC. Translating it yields CASSGEQGRSYEQYF.

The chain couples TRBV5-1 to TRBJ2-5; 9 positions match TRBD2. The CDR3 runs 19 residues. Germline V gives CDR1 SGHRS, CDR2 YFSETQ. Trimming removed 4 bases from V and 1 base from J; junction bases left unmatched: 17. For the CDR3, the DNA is TGCGCCAGCAGCGGGTCCAGATGGGGTAGCGGGGGATTCCAAGAGACCCAGTACTTC. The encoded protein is CASSGSRWGSGGFQETQYF.

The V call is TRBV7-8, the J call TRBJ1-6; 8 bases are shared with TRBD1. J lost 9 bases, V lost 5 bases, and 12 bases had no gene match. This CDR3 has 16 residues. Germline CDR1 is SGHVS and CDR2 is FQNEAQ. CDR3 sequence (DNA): TGTGCCAGCAGCCCACTCTCTCGGACAGGGAGTTCACCCCTCCACTTT. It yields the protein CASSPLSRTGSSPLHF.

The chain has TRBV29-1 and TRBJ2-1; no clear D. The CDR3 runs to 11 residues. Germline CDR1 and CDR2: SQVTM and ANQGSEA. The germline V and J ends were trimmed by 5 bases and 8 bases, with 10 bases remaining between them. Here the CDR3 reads CSVLVIDEQFF. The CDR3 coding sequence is TGCAGCGTTTTGGTGATCGATGAGCAGTTCTTC.

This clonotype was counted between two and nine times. The CDR3 spells CASSLRGFGDNEQFF. CDR3 sequence (DNA): TGTGCCAGCAGCCTACGGGGTTTTGGGGACAATGAGCAGTTCTTC. The chain joins TRBV7-8 to TRBJ2-1; tentative D call: TRBD2 (5 bases). Germline lookup yields CDR1 SGHVS and CDR2 FQNEAQ. V was trimmed by 5 bases and J by 5 bases, leaving 16 bases between them. The CDR3 is made up of 15 amino acids.

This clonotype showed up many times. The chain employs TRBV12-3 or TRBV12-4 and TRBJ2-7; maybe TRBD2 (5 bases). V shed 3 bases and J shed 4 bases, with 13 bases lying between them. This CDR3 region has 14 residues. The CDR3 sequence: CASSFGDSLYEQYF. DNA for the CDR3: TGTGCCAGCAGTTTCGGGGATAGTTTATACGAGCAGTACTTC.

CDR3 residues: CAWARQYQETQYF. DNA for the CDR3: TGTGCCTGGGCACGACAGTACCAAGAGACCCAGTACTTC. The chain uses TRBV30 and TRBJ2-5; D may be TRBD1 (5 bases). Per germline, CDR1 GTSNPN and CDR2 SVGIG (reference sequence). The CDR3 consists of 13 residues. V was pared by 5 bases and J by 0 bases, with 10 bases between.

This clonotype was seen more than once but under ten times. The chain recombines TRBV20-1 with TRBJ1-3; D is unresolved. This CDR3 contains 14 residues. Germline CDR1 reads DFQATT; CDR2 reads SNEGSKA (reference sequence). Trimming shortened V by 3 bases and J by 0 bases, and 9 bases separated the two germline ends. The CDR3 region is CSASRRNSGNTIYF. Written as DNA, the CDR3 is TGCAGTGCTAGTCGCCGGAACTCTGGAAACACCATATATTTT.

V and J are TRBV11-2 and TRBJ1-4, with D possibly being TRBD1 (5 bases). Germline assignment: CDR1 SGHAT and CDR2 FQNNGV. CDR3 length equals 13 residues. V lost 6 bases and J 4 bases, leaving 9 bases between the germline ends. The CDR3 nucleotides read TGTGCCAGCAGAGGGACCTTTAATGAAAAACTGTTTTTT. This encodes CASRGTFNEKLFF.

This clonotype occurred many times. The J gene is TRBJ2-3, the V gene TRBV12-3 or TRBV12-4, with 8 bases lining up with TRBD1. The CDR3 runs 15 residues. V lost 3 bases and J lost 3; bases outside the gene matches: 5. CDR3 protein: CASSLRTGMTDTQYF. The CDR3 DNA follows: TGTGCCAGCAGTTTGAGGACAGGGATGACAGATACGCAGTATTTT.

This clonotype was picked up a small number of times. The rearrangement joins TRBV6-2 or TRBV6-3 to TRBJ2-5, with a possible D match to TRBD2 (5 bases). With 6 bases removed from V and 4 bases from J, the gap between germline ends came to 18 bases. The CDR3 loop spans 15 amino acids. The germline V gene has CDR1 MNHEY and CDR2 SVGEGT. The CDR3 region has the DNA TGTGCCAGCAGCCTGACCGGACTGGAATCAGAGACCCAGTACTTC. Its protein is CASSLTGLESETQYF.